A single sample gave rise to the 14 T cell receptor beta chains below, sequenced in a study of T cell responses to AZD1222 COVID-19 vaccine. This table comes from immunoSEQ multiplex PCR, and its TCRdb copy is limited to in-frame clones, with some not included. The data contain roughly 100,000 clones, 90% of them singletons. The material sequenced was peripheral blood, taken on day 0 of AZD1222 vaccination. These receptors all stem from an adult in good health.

CDR3 nucleotide sequence: TGTGCCAGCAGTTACGGGGGGCAGGAAGAGACCCAGTACTTC. As protein: CASSYGGQEETQYF. V and J are TRBV6-5 and TRBJ2-5, with D perhaps TRBD1 or TRBD2 (6 bases each). V lost 2 bases, J lost 3 bases, and 10 bases lay in between. The CDR3 spans 14 residues. Germline V gene lookup returns CDR1 MNHEY and CDR2 SVGAGI.

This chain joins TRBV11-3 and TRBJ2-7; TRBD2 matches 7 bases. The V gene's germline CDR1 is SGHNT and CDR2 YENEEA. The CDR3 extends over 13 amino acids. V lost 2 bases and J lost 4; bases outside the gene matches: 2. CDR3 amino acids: CASSLLGGYEQYF. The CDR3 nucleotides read TGTGCCAGCAGCTTATTGGGGGGGTACGAGCAGTACTTC. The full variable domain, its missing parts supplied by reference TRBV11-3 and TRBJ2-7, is EAGVVQSPRYKIIEKKQPVAFWCNPISGHNTLYWYLQNLGQGPELLIRYENEEAVDDSQLPKDRFSAERLKGVDSTLKIQPAELGDSAVYLCASSLLGGYEQYFGPGTRLTVT.

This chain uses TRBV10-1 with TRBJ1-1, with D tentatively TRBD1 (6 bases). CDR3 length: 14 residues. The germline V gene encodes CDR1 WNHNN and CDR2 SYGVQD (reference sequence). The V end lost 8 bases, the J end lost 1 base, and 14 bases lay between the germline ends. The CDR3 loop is CASSYDRTNTEAFF. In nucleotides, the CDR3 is TGCGCCAGCTCCTACGACAGGACGAACACTGAAGCTTTCTTT.

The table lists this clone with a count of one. CDR3 in amino acids: CASSSETGSPYGYTF. In DNA form, the CDR3 reads TGTGCCAGTAGTTCAGAAACCGGGAGCCCTTATGGCTACACCTTC. The chain combines TRBV19 with TRBJ1-2; no clear D. CDR1 and CDR2 (germline): LNHDA, SQIVND (reference sequence). This CDR3 is built from 15 residues. The V and J ends lost 5 bases and 5 bases respectively, with 18 bases between them.

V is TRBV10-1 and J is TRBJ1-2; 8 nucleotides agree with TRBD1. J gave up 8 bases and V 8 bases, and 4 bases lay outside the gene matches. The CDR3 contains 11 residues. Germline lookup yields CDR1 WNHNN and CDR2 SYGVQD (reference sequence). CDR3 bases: TGCGCCAGCCTAGGACAGGGCGGCTACACCTTC. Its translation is CASLGQGGYTF.

The CDR3 DNA sequence: TGTGCCAGTAGTATCAGGGGGGAAAGTCAGCCCCAGCATTTT. Translated: CASSIRGESQPQHF. The V and J genes are TRBV19 and TRBJ1-5; 7 bases align to TRBD1. The CDR3 is made up of 14 amino acids. V shed 3 bases and J 6 bases; nucleotides not matched to a gene: 5. In germline, CDR1 is LNHDA, CDR2 SQIVND (reference sequence).

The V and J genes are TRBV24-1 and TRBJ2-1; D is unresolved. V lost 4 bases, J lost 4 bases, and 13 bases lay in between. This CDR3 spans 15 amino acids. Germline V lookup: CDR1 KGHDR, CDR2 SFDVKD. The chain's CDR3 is CATSEIEAQYNEQFF. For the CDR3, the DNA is TGTGCCACCAGTGAGATTGAGGCCCAGTACAATGAGCAGTTCTTC.

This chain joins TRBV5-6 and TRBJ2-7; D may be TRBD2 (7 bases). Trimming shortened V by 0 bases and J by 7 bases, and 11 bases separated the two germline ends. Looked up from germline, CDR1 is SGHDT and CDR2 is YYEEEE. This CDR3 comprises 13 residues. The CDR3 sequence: CASSLDRGAEQYF. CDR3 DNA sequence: TGTGCCAGCAGCTTGGATCGGGGGGCAGAGCAGTACTTC.

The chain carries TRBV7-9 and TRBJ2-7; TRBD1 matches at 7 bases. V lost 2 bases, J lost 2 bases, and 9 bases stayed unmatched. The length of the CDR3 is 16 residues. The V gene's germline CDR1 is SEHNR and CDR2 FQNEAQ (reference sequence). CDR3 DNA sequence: TGTGCCAGCAGCTTATCGGGGCAGGGGGTAACCTACGAGCAGTACTTC. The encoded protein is CASSLSGQGVTYEQYF.

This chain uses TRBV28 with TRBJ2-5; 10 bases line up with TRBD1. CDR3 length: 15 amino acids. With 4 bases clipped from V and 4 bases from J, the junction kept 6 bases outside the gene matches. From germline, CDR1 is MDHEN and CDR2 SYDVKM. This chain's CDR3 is CASSSGQGGRETQYF. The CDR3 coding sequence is TGTGCCAGCAGTTCTGGACAGGGGGGTCGAGAGACCCAGTACTTC.

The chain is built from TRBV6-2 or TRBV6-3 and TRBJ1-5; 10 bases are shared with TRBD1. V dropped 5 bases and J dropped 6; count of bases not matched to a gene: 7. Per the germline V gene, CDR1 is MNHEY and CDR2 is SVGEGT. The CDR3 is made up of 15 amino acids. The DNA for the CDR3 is TGTGCCAGCAGTCGGACAGGGGGAGGCTCTCAGCCCCAGCATTTT. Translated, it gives CASSRTGGGSQPQHF.

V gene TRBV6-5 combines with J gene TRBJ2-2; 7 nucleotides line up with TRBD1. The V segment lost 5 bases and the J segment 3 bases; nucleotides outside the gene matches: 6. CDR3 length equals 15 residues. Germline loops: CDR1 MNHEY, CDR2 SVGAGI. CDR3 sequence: CASSPRTGHTGELFF. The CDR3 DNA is TGTGCCAGCAGTCCCCGGACAGGACACACCGGGGAGCTGTTTTTT.

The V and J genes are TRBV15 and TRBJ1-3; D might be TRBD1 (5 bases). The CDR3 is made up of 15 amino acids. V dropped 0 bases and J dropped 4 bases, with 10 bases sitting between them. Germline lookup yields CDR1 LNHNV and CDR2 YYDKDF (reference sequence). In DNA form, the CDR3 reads TGTGCCACCAGCAGAGATAAGGGGCAGGGAAACACCATATATTTT. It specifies CATSRDKGQGNTIYF.

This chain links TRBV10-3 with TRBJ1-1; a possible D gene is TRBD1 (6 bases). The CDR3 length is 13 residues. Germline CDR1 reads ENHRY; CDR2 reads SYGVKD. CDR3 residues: CGSGGRLDTEAFF. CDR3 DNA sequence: TGTGGTTCGGGGGGCCGCCTGGACACTGAAGCTTTCTTT.